This T cell receptor beta chain is drawn from a study of HIV-infected patients and healthy controls. TCRdb redid the calling of the 5' RACE reads with MiXCR, one entry per CDR3 protein. Among 65,000 to 70,000 distinct CDR3 sequences listed, roughly 16% were seen once. The CDR3 sequence is 14 residues long. With 1 base removed from V and 5 bases from J, the gap between germline ends came to 11 bases. The V gene's germline CDR1 is SGHDN and CDR2 FVKESK. The TCR comes from a human donor in good health. The V gene is TRBV14, the J gene TRBJ2-5; D is possibly TRBD1 (5 bases). Sequences were obtained from CD4+ T cells from blood. This CDR3 reads CASSQGGRSETQYF. The CDR3, as DNA: TGTGCCAGCAGCCAAGGGGGCCGTTCGGAGACCCAGTACTTC.